Relative to its sample, the clone carrying this T cell receptor (beta chain) is medium-sized. This CDR3 is built from 16 residues. Germline V gives CDR1 MNHNY, CDR2 SVGAGI (reference sequence). The V end lost 1 base, the J end lost 4 bases, and 14 bases lay between the germline ends. The sample is drawn from a study of immune characterization of retroperitoneal liposarcoma. TCRdb called the PCR reads again in MiXCR, with one record for every CDR3 protein. This table holds some 9,900 distinct CDR3 sequences, 28% found once. The chain recombines TRBV6-6 with TRBJ2-1; D remains unclear. Sequenced input: tumor tissue. This receptor was identified in a male donor with retroperitoneal liposarcoma. CDR3 sequence: CASSYLAESAYNEQFF. In nucleotides, the CDR3 is TGTGCCAGCAGTTACTTGGCTGAGTCGGCTTACAATGAGCAGTTCTTC.